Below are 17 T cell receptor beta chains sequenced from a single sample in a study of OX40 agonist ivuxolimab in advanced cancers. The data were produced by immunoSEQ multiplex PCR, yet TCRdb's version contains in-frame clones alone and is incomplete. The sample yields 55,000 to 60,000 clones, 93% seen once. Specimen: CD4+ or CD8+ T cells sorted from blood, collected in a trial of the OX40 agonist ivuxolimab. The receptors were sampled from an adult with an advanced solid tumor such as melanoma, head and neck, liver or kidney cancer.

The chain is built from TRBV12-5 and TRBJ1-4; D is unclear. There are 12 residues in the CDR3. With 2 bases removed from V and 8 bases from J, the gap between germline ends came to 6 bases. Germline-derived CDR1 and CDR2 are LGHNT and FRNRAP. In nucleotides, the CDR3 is TGTGCTAGTGGTTTGATAGCCGAAAAACTGTTTTTT. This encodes CASGLIAEKLFF. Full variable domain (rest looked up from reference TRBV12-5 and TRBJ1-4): DARVTQTPRHKVTEMGQEVTMRCQPILGHNTVFWYRQTMMQGLELLAYFRNRAPLDDSGMPKDRFSAEMPDATLATLKIQPSEPRDSAVYFCASGLIAEKLFFGSGTQLSVL.

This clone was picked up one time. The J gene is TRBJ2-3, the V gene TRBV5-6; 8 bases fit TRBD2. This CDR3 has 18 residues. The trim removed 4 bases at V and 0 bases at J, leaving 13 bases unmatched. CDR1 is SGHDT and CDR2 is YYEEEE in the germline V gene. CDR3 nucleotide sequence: TGTGCCAGCAGCCTCCCCGCCTTACTAGCGGCTAGCACAGATACGCAGTATTTT. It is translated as CASSLPALLAASTDTQYF. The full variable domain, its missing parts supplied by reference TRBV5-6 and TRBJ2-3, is DAGVTQSPTHLIKTRGQQVTLRCSPKSGHDTVSWYQQALGQGPQFIFQYYEEEERQRGNFPDRFSGHQFPNYSSELNVNALLLGDSALYLCASSLPALLAASTDTQYFGPGTRLTVL.

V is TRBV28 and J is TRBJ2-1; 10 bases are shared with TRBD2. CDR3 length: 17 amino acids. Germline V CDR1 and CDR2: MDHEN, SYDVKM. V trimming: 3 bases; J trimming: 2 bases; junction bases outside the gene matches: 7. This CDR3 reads CASSFGLAGVTYNEQFF. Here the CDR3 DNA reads TGTGCCAGCAGTTTCGGGCTAGCGGGAGTAACCTACAATGAGCAGTTCTTC.

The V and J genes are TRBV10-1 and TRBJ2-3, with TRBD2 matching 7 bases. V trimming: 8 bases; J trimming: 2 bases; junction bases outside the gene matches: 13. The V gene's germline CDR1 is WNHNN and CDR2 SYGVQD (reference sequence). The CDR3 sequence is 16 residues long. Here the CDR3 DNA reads TGCGCCAGCGTAGGTCGGGACTACCACACCACAGATACGCAGTATTTT. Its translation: CASVGRDYHTTDTQYF.

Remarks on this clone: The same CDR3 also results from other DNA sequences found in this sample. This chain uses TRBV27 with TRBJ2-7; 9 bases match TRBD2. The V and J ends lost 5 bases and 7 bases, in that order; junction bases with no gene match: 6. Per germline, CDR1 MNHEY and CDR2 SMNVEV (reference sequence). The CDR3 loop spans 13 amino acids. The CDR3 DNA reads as TGTGCCAGCAGTGGCGGGAGGGTCTATGAGCAGTACTTC. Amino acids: CASSGGRVYEQYF.

The CDR3 DNA reads as TGTGCCAGCAGACTTTCAGGGGATAGCAATCAGCCCCAGCATTTT. It yields the protein CASRLSGDSNQPQHF. The chain is built from TRBV7-8 and TRBJ1-5; D is perhaps TRBD1 (6 bases). This CDR3 region has 15 residues. CDR1 is SGHVS and CDR2 is FQNEAQ in the germline V gene. V was trimmed by 6 bases and J by 0 bases, leaving 12 bases between them.

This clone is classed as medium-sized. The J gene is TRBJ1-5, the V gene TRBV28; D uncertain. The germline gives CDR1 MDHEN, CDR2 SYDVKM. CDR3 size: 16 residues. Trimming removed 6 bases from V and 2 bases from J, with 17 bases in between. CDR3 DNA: TGTGCCAGCAGGGGAGAGGAGGGCCGGGGCAATCAGCCCCAGCATTTT. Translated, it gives CASRGEEGRGNQPQHF. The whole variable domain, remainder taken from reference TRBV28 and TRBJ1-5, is DVKVTQSSRYLVKRTGEKVFLECVQDMDHENMFWYRQDPGLGLRLIYFSYDVKMKEKGDIPEGYSVSREKKERFSLILESASTNQTSMYLCASRGEEGRGNQPQHFGDGTRLSIL.

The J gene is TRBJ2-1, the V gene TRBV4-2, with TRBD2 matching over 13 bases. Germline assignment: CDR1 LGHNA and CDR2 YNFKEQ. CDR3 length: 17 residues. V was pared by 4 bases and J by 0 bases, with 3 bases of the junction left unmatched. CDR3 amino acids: CASSPRTSGSSYNEQFF. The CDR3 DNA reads TGTGCCAGCAGCCCCAGGACTAGCGGGAGCTCCTACAATGAGCAGTTCTTC.

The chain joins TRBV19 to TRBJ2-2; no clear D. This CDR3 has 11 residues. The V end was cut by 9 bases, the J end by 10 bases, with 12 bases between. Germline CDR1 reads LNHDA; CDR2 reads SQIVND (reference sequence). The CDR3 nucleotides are TGTGCCAGCAGACCCCTTCAGGAGCTGTTTTTT. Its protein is CASRPLQELFF.

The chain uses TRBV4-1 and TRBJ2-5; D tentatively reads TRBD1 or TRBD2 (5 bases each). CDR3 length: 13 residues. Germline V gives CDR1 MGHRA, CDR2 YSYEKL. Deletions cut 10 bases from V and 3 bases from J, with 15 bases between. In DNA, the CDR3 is TGCGCCACCGGCCGGGACGGAGAAGAGACCCAGTACTTC. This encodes CATGRDGEETQYF.

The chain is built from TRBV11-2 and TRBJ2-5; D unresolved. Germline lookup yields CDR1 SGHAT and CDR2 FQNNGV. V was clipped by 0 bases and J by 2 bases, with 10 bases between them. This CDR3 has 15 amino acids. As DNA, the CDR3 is TGTGCCAGCAGCTTAGATCAATGGCAGCAAGAGACCCAGTACTTC. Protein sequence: CASSLDQWQQETQYF.

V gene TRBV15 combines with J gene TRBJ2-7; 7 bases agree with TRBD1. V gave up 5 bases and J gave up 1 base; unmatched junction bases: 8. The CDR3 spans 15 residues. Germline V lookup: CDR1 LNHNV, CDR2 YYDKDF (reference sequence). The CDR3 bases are TGTGCCACCAGCTCCCCGTGGGACAGTTCCTACGAGCAGTACTTC. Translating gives CATSSPWDSSYEQYF.

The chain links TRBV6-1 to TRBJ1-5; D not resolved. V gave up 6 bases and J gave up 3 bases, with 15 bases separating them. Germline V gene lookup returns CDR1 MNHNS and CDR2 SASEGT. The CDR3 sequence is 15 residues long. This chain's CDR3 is CASRIEWGNNQPQHF. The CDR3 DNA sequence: TGTGCCAGCAGAATAGAGTGGGGTAACAATCAGCCCCAGCATTTT.

The chain's CDR3 is CASSLNTGPGNQPQHF. CDR3 DNA sequence: TGTGCCAGCAGCCTAAACACCGGGCCGGGCAATCAGCCCCAGCATTTT. V gene TRBV28 combines with J gene TRBJ1-5, with D hard to call. Germline-derived CDR1 and CDR2 are MDHEN and SYDVKM. CDR3 size: 16 residues. V was cut by 6 bases and J by 2 bases, with 17 bases left in between.

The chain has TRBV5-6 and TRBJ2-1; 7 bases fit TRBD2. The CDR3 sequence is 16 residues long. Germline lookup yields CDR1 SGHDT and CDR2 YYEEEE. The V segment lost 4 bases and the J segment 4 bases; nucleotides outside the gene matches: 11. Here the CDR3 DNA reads TGTGCCAGCAGCCCTAATTTCGGGACTAATTACAATGAGCAGTTCTTC. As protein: CASSPNFGTNYNEQFF.

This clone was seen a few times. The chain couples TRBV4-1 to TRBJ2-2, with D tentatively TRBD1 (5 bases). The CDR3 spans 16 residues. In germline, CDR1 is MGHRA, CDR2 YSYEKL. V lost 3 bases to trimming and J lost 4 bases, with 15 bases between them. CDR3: CASSQVQGIPTGELFF. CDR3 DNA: TGCGCCAGCAGCCAGGTTCAGGGAATACCCACCGGGGAGCTGTTTTTT.

CDR3 sequence reads: CASSRGGTSGSGGNEQFF. CDR3 sequence (DNA): TGTGCCAGCAGCCGCGGAGGGACTAGCGGGAGTGGTGGCAATGAGCAGTTCTTC. The rearrangement joins TRBV9 to TRBJ2-1; 14 nucleotides line up with TRBD2. From germline, CDR1 is SGDLS and CDR2 YYNGEE. V gave up 4 bases and J gave up 6 bases; unmatched junction bases: 12. The CDR3 sequence is 18 residues long.